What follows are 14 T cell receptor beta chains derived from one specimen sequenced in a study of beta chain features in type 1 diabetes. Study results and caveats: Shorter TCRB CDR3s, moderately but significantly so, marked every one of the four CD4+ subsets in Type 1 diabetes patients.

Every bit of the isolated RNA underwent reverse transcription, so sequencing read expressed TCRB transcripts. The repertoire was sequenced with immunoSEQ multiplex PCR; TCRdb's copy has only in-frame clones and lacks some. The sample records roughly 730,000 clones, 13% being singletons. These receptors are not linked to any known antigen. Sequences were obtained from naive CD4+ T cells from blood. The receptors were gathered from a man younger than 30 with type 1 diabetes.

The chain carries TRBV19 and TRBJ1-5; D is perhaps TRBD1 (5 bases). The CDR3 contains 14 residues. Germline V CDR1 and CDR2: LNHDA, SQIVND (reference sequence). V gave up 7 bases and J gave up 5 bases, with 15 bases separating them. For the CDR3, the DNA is TGTGCCAGTAAAGGTTCCCTGGGGGATCAGCCCCAGCATTTT. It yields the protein CASKGSLGDQPQHF.

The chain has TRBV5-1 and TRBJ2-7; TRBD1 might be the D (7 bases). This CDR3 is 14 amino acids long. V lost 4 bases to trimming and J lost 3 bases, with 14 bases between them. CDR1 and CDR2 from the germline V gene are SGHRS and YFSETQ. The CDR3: CASSPQQGGYEQYF. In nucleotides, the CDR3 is TGCGCCAGCAGCCCCCAGCAGGGGGGCTACGAGCAGTACTTC.

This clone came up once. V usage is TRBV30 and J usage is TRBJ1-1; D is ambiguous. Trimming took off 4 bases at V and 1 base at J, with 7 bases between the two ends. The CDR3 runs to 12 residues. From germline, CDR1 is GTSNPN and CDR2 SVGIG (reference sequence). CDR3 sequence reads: CAWNGGNTEAFF. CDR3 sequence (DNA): TGTGCCTGGAACGGCGGGAACACTGAAGCTTTCTTT.

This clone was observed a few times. The CDR3 DNA sequence: TGTGCCAGCAGTTATGTCCCGGATAGCAATCAGCCCCAGCATTTT. Translated, it gives CASSYVPDSNQPQHF. The chain employs TRBV5-5 and TRBJ1-5; unclear D gene. This CDR3 is 15 amino acids long. Germline CDR1 is SGHKS and CDR2 is YYEKEE (reference sequence). Trimming pared 5 bases from V and 0 bases from J, leaving 12 bases between.

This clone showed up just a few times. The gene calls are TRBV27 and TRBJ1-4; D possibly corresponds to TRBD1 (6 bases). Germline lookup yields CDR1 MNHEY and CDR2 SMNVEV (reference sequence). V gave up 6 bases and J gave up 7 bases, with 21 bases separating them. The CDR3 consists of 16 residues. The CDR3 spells CASRPGQPLPSEKLFF. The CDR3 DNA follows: TGTGCCAGCAGACCGGGACAACCCCTACCAAGTGAAAAACTGTTTTTT.

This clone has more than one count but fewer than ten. CDR3 region: CASSLWGSLNTEAFF. Written as DNA, the CDR3 is TGTGCCAGCAGCTTATGGGGCAGCTTGAACACTGAAGCTTTCTTT. This chain links TRBV7-2 with TRBJ1-1, with D possibly matching TRBD1 (5 bases). The length of the CDR3 is 15 residues. The germline V gene has CDR1 SGHTA and CDR2 FQGNSA. The ends were cut back, 2 bases at V and 0 bases at J, with 10 bases in the middle.

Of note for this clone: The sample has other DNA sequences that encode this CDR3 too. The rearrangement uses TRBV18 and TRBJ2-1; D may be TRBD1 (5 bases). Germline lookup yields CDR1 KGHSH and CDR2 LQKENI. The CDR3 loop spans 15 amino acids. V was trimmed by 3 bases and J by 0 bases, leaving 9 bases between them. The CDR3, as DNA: TGTGCCAGCTCACCCCAGGGCAGCTCCTACAATGAGCAGTTCTTC. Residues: CASSPQGSSYNEQFF.

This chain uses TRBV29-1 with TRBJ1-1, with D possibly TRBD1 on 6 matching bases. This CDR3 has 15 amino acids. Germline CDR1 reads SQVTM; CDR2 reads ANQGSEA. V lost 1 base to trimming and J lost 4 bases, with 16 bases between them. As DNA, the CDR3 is TGCAGCGTTGAAGGAGAGGCAGGGGCGAGCACTGAAGCTTTCTTT. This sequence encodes CSVEGEAGASTEAFF.

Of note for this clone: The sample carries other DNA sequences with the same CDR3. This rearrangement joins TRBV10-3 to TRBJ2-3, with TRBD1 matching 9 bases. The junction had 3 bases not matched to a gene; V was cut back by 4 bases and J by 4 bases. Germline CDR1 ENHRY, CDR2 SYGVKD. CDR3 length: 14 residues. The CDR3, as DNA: TGTGCCATCAGTGGGGGGACAGGGTCAGATACGCAGTATTTT. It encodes CAISGGTGSDTQYF.

The CDR3 reads CAWSAHPDRANTIYF. CDR3 sequence (DNA): TGTGCCTGGAGTGCCCATCCCGACAGGGCCAACACCATATATTTT. The chain combines TRBV30 with TRBJ1-3; 7 nucleotides align to TRBD1. CDR1 and CDR2 (germline): GTSNPN, SVGIG (reference sequence). Unmatched junction bases numbered 10, after V lost 1 base and J lost 7 bases. CDR3 length: 15 residues.

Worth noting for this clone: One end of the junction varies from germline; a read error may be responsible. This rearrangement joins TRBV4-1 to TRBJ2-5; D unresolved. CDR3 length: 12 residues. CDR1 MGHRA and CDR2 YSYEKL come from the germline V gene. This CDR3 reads CGPSSHQETQYF. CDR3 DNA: TGTGGCCCATCCAGCCACCAAGAGACCCAGTACTTC.

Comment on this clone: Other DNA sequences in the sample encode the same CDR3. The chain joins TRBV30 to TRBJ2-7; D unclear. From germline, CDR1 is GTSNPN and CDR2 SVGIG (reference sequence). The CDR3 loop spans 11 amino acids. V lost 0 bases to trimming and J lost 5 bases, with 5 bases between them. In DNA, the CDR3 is TGTGCCTGGAGTGTGTCCCACGAGCAGTACTTC. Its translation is CAWSVSHEQYF.

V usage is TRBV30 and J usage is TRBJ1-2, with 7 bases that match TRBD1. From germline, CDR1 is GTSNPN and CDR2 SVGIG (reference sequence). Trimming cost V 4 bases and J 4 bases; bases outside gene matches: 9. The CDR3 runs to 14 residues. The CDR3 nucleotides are TGTGCCTGGAACCCGACAGGGTCAGCCTATGGCTACACCTTC. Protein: CAWNPTGSAYGYTF.

CDR3 bases: TGTGCCAGCAGCTTAACCCAGGGGATGAACTACAATGAGCAGTTCTTC. It codes for CASSLTQGMNYNEQFF. The V and J genes are TRBV7-9 and TRBJ2-1; TRBD1 is a possible D gene (6 bases). V was shortened by 2 bases and J by 3 bases, with 14 bases between the two germline ends. The CDR3 runs 16 residues. The germline V gene has CDR1 SEHNR and CDR2 FQNEAQ (reference sequence).